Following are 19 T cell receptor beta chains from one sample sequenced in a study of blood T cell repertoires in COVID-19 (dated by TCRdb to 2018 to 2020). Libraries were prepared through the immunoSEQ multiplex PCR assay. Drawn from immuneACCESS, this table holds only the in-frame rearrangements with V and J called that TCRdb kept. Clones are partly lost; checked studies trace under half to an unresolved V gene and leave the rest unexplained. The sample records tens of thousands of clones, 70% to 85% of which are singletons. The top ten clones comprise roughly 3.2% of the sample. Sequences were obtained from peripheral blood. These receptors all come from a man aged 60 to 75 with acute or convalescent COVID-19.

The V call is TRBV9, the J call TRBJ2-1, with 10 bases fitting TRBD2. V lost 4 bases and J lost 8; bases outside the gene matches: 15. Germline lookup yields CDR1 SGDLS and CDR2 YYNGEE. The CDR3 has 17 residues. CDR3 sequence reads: CASSPQASGGLFDEQFF. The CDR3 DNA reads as TGTGCCAGCAGCCCCCAAGCTAGCGGGGGTCTATTCGATGAGCAGTTCTTC.

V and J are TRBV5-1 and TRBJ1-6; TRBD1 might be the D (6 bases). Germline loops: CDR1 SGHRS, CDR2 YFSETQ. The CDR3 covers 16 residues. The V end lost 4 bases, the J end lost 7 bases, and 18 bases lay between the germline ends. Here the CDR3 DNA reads TGCGCCAGCAGCACAGGGACACTTCGGGGCAATTCACCCCTCCACTTT. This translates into CASSTGTLRGNSPLHF.

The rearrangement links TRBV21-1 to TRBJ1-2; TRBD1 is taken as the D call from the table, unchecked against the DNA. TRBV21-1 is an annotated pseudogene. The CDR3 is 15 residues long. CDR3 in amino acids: CASSRPIGQGYGYTF. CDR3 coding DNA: TGTGCCAGCAGCCGACCGATTGGACAGGGCTATGGCTACACCTTC.

This CDR3 reads CASSAGTTSTDTQYF. CDR3 sequence (DNA): TGTGCCAGCAGCGCAGGGACAACTAGCACAGATACGCAGTATTTT. The chain recombines TRBV9 with TRBJ2-3, with a possible D match to TRBD1 (6 bases). CDR1 and CDR2 from the germline V gene are SGDLS and YYNGEE. V was shortened by 3 bases and J by 0 bases, with 11 bases between the two germline ends. The CDR3 contains 15 residues.

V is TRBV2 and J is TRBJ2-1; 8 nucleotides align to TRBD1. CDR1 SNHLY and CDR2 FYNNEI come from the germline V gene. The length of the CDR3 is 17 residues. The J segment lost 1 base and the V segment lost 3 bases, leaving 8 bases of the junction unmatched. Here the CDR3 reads CASSELAWDRSYNEQFF. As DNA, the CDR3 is TGTGCCAGCAGTGAGCTTGCGTGGGACAGGTCCTACAATGAGCAGTTCTTC. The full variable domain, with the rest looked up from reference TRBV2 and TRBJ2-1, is EPEVTQTPSHQVTQMGQEVILRCVPISNHLYFYWYRQILGQKVEFLVSFYNNEISEKSEIFDDQFSVERPDGSNFTLKIRSTKLEDSAMYFCASSELAWDRSYNEQFFGPGTRLTVL.

CDR3 sequence (DNA): TGCGCCAGCAGCCAAGAGAGTCTGTCCACTGAAGCTTTCTTT. Translation gives CASSQESLSTEAFF. This rearrangement joins TRBV4-1 to TRBJ1-1; D gene ambiguous. The CDR3 totals 14 residues. V dropped 0 bases and J dropped 4 bases, with 9 bases sitting between them. The germline V gene has CDR1 MGHRA and CDR2 YSYEKL.

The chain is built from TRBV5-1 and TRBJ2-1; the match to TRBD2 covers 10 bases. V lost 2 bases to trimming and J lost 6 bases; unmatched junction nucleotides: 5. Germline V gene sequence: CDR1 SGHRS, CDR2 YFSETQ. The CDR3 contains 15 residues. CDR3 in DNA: TGCGCCAGCAGCTTAGTAGCGGGGGGTGGCAATGAGCAGTTCTTC. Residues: CASSLVAGGGNEQFF.

CDR3 bases: TGTGCCAGCAGCCTAGACAGAGAGCAGTACTTC. It yields the protein CASSLDREQYF. The chain couples TRBV7-2 to TRBJ2-7; maybe TRBD1 (5 bases). The germline V gene has CDR1 SGHTA and CDR2 FQGNSA. Trimming removed 5 bases at V and 7 bases at J, with 9 bases between. The CDR3 totals 11 residues.

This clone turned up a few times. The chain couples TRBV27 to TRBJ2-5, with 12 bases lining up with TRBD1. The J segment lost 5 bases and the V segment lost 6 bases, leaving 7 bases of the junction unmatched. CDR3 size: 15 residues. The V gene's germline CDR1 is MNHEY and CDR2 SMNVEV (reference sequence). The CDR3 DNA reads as TGTGCCAGCAGCGCCGGGACAGGGGGCGTGGAGACCCAGTACTTC. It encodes CASSAGTGGVETQYF.

The CDR3 DNA follows: TGCGCCAGCAGCTTGGACAGGGGATTAGGAGAGACCCAGTACTTC. Amino acid sequence: CASSLDRGLGETQYF. The rearrangement links TRBV5-1 to TRBJ2-5; 7 nucleotides align to TRBD1. The CDR3 has 15 amino acids. Germline V CDR1 and CDR2: SGHRS, YFSETQ. V was pared by 0 bases and J by 4 bases, with 6 bases of the junction left unmatched.

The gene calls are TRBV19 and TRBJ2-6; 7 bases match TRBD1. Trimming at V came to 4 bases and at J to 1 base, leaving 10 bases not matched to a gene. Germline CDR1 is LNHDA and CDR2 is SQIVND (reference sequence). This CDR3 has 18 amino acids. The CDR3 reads CASSTTGPLGSGANVLTF. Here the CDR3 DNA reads TGTGCCAGTAGTACGACAGGGCCCTTAGGTTCTGGGGCCAACGTCCTGACTTTC.

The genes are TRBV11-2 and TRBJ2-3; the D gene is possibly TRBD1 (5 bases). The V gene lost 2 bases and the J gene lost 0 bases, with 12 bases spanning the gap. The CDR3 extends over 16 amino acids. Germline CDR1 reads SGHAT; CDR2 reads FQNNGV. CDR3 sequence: CASSLSWTTSTDTQYF. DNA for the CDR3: TGTGCCAGCAGCTTAAGCTGGACAACTAGCACAGATACGCAGTATTTT.

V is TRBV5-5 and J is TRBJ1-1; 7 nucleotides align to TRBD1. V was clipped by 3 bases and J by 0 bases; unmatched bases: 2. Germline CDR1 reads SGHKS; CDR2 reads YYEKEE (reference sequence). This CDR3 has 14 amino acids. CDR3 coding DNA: TGTGCCAGCAGCTCACAGGGGATGAACACTGAAGCTTTCTTT. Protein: CASSSQGMNTEAFF. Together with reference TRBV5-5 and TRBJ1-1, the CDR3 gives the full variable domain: DAGVTQSPTHLIKTRGQQVTLRCSPISGHKSVSWYQQVLGQGPQFIFQYYEKEERGRGNFPDRFSARQFPNYSSELNVNALLLGDSALYLCASSSQGMNTEAFFGQGTRLTVV.

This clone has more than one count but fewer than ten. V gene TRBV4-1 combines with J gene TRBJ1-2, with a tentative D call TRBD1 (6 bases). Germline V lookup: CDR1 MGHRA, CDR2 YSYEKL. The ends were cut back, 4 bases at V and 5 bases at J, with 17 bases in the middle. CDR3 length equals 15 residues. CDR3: CASSPRQEKGYGYTF. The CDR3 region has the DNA TGCGCCAGCAGCCCCCGACAGGAAAAGGGGTATGGCTACACCTTC.

CDR3 loop: CASRDQGGTGELFF. Written as DNA, the CDR3 is TGTGCCAGCCGAGATCAGGGTGGGACCGGGGAGCTGTTTTTT. The chain has TRBV28 and TRBJ2-2, with a weak D call TRBD1 (5 bases). The germline V gene encodes CDR1 MDHEN and CDR2 SYDVKM. The CDR3 runs to 14 residues. Trimming stripped 8 bases from V and 5 bases from J, with 15 bases between.

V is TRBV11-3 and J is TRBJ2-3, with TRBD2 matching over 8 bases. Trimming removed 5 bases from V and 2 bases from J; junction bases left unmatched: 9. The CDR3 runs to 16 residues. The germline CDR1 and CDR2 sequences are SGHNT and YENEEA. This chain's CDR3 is CASSGGGPISTDTQYF. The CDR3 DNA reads TGTGCCAGCAGCGGCGGGGGGCCAATCTCCACAGATACGCAGTATTTT.

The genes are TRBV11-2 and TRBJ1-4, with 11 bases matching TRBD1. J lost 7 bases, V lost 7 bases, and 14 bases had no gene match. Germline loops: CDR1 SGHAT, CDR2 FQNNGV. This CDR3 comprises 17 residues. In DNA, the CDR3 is TGTGCCAGCAAGCGCGGACAGGGGGCTTCTGGAGGTGAAAAACTGTTTTTT. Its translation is CASKRGQGASGGEKLFF. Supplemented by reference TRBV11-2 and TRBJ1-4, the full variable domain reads EAGVAQSPRYKIIEKRQSVAFWCNPISGHATLYWYQQILGQGPKLLIQFQNNGVVDDSQLPKDRFSAERLKGVDSTLKIQPAKLEDSAVYLCASKRGQGASGGEKLFFGSGTQLSVL.

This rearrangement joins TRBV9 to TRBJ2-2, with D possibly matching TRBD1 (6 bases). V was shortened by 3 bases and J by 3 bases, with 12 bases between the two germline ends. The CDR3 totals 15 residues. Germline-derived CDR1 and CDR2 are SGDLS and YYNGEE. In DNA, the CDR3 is TGTGCCAGCAGCGGACTACAGGGTTACACCGGGGAGCTGTTTTTT. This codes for CASSGLQGYTGELFF.

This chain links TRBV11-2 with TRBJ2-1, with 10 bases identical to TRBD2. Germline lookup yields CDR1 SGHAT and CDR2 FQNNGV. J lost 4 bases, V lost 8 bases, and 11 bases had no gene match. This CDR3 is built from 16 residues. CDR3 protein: CASLQRGGLSYNEQFF. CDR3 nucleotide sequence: TGTGCCAGCCTCCAGCGGGGGGGCCTGAGTTACAATGAGCAGTTCTTC.